Each of the 30 T cell receptor beta chains below was sequenced from the same sample in a study of blood T cell repertoires in COVID-19. TCRdb's copy holds only in-frame clones and misses some; the assay was immunoSEQ multiplex PCR. This table has approximately 330,000 clones, around 90% appearing once. Specimen: peripheral blood. The source of these receptors is a man aged 25-45 years with COVID-19, enrolled during active disease.

This clone was detected only once. The chain joins TRBV28 to TRBJ1-1, with D possibly TRBD1 on 5 matching bases. V was cut by 3 bases and J by 3 bases, with 8 bases left in between. The germline V gene encodes CDR1 MDHEN and CDR2 SYDVKM. The length of the CDR3 is 13 residues. CDR3 residues: CASSFRQHTEAFF. As DNA, the CDR3 is TGTGCCAGCAGTTTCAGACAGCACACTGAAGCTTTCTTT.

The CDR3 nucleotides are TGTGCCAGCAGTGCCCCTAAGGGGGCCTCGAGCTCCTACGAGCAGTACTTC. Amino acid sequence: CASSAPKGASSSYEQYF. V usage is TRBV6-1 and J usage is TRBJ2-7; 7 bases match TRBD1. Losses at the gene ends were 4 bases for V and 0 bases for J; bases not matched to a gene: 12. Germline assignment: CDR1 MNHNS and CDR2 SASEGT. The CDR3 consists of 17 residues.

V and J are TRBV2 and TRBJ2-7, with D perhaps TRBD2 (6 bases). Trimming removed 3 bases at V and 5 bases at J, with 14 bases between. This CDR3 spans 14 amino acids. Germline lookup yields CDR1 SNHLY and CDR2 FYNNEI. CDR3: CASSDNRGTHEQYF. CDR3 coding DNA: TGTGCCAGCAGTGACAATCGCGGGACCCACGAGCAGTACTTC.

This clone came up once. The J gene is TRBJ2-7, the V gene TRBV18, with 12 nucleotides matching TRBD1. The CDR3 covers 14 residues. V trimming: 4 bases; J trimming: 7 bases; junction bases outside the gene matches: 5. CDR1 is KGHSH, CDR2 LQKENI, per germline. The CDR3 nucleotides are TGTGCCAGCTCACGGGGACAGGGGGCTGGGGAGCAGTACTTC. Protein: CASSRGQGAGEQYF.

This clone showed up just once. The V gene is TRBV27, the J gene TRBJ1-4; D not certain. The ends were cut back, 4 bases at V and 4 bases at J, with 7 bases in the middle. This CDR3 is built from 13 residues. Germline CDR1 is MNHEY and CDR2 is SMNVEV (reference sequence). Written as DNA, the CDR3 is TGTGCCAGCAGTTCAGGATATAATGAAAAACTGTTTTTT. It specifies CASSSGYNEKLFF.

The chain links TRBV28 to TRBJ2-7; weak D call: TRBD1 (6 bases). The V gene lost 6 bases and the J gene lost 2 bases, with 14 bases spanning the gap. CDR3 length: 14 amino acids. Germline CDR1 and CDR2: MDHEN and SYDVKM. CDR3 sequence reads: CASRRLGDTYEQYF. The CDR3 DNA follows: TGTGCCAGCAGAAGACTCGGGGACACCTACGAGCAGTACTTC.

For the CDR3, the DNA is TGTGCCACCAGCAGAGGAACAGCCAACACTGAAGCTTTCTTT. It yields the protein CATSRGTANTEAFF. V and J are TRBV15 and TRBJ1-1, with D unclear. V was cut by 1 base and J by 2 bases, with 8 bases left in between. CDR1 LNHNV and CDR2 YYDKDF come from the germline V gene (reference sequence). This CDR3 region has 14 residues.

The CDR3 region is CASSTSGQVLHEQYF. CDR3 nucleotide sequence: TGTGCCAGCAGTACTTCTGGGCAGGTCCTCCACGAGCAGTACTTC. J is TRBJ2-7 and V is TRBV28; D uncertain. Germline CDR1 reads MDHEN; CDR2 reads SYDVKM. This CDR3 spans 15 amino acids. Trimming removed 5 bases at V and 5 bases at J, with 19 bases between. The variable domain in full, with the rest retrieved from reference TRBV28 and TRBJ2-7, is DVKVTQSSRYLVKRTGEKVFLECVQDMDHENMFWYRQDPGLGLRLIYFSYDVKMKEKGDIPEGYSVSREKKERFSLILESASTNQTSMYLCASSTSGQVLHEQYFGPGTRLTVT.

This chain connects TRBV28 to TRBJ2-3; 7 nucleotides line up with TRBD1. The CDR3 is made up of 16 amino acids. V was clipped by 4 bases and J by 2 bases; unmatched bases: 9. The germline V gene encodes CDR1 MDHEN and CDR2 SYDVKM. The CDR3 loop reads CASSSPDRAPTDTQYF. CDR3 in DNA: TGTGCCAGCAGTTCCCCCGACAGGGCCCCCACAGATACGCAGTATTTT.

The rearrangement uses TRBV15 and TRBJ2-1; 9 nucleotides match TRBD2. The J segment lost 8 bases and the V segment lost 0 bases, leaving 8 bases of the junction unmatched. Germline-derived CDR1 and CDR2 are LNHNV and YYDKDF (reference sequence). This CDR3 comprises 16 residues. The CDR3 sequence: CATSRDRREGYDEQFF. The CDR3 DNA reads TGTGCCACCAGCAGAGATCGGCGGGAGGGGTACGATGAGCAGTTCTTC.

V and J are TRBV5-4 and TRBJ1-3; D not resolved. In germline, CDR1 is SGHNT, CDR2 YYREEE (reference sequence). The CDR3 extends over 14 amino acids. Trimming removed 4 bases from V and 2 bases from J, with 10 bases in between. CDR3 residues: CASSLSNTGNTIYF. For the CDR3, the DNA is TGTGCCAGCAGCCTAAGTAATACTGGAAACACCATATATTTT.

The rearrangement links TRBV6-1 to TRBJ1-3, with D uncertain. Trimming took 2 bases from V and 0 from J, leaving 14 bases between them. Germline CDR1 MNHNS, CDR2 SASEGT. The CDR3 runs 17 residues. CDR3 amino acids: CASSESAQFLSGNTIYF. The CDR3 DNA sequence: TGTGCCAGCAGTGAAAGTGCACAATTTCTCTCTGGAAACACCATATATTTT.

The chain links TRBV27 to TRBJ1-2; a weak D match, TRBD1 (5 bases). Germline CDR1 MNHEY, CDR2 SMNVEV (reference sequence). The CDR3 is 15 residues long. V was clipped by 4 bases and J by 0 bases, with 12 bases between them. The CDR3 nucleotides read TGTGCCAGCAGTTCGGGACTGATAGCTAACTATGGCTACACCTTC. It translates to CASSSGLIANYGYTF.

The CDR3, as DNA: TGTGCCAGCAGTTGGGGACAGCGCAATCAGCCCCAGCATTTT. Translating it yields CASSWGQRNQPQHF. The gene calls are TRBV6-6 and TRBJ1-5, with 7 bases lining up with TRBD1. Looked up from germline, CDR1 is MNHNY and CDR2 is SVGAGI (reference sequence). Trimming removed 4 bases from V and 2 bases from J; junction bases left unmatched: 2. This CDR3 contains 14 residues.

V usage is TRBV5-1 and J usage is TRBJ1-1, with TRBD1 matching over 7 bases. The germline CDR1 and CDR2 sequences are SGHRS and YFSETQ. The CDR3 consists of 13 residues. With V trimmed by 6 bases and J by 3 bases, 5 bases remained unmatched. The CDR3 coding sequence is TGCGCCAGCACCTCAGGGGGATACACTGAAGCTTTCTTT. Its translation is CASTSGGYTEAFF.

J is TRBJ2-5 and V is TRBV5-4; TRBD2 matches at 10 bases. The CDR3 length is 20 residues. Germline V lookup: CDR1 SGHNT, CDR2 YYREEE (reference sequence). V gave up 0 bases and J gave up 5 bases; unmatched junction bases: 19. The DNA of the CDR3 is TGTGCCAGCAGCTTGGTGGGGGGGGGAGTAGCGGGAGGCCTTCGGGAGACCCAGTACTTC. This gives the protein CASSLVGGGVAGGLRETQYF.

This clone came up once. The chain couples TRBV7-3 to TRBJ1-1, with 11 bases that match TRBD1. Germline CDR1 and CDR2: SGHTA and FQGTGA. Losses at the gene ends were 5 bases for V and 7 bases for J; bases not matched to a gene: 9. The CDR3 has 15 residues. The CDR3 DNA sequence: TGTGCCAGCAGCCCCACGGGACAGGGGGGCCATGAAGCTTTCTTT. Translation gives CASSPTGQGGHEAFF.

The V gene is TRBV6-2 or TRBV6-3, the J gene TRBJ2-5, with D tentatively TRBD1 (6 bases). Germline lookup yields CDR1 MNHEY and CDR2 SVGEGT. The CDR3 spans 14 residues. V lost 2 bases, J lost 13 bases, and 20 bases lay in between. CDR3 in DNA: TGTGCCAGCAGTTACGCCAACAGGGCAGGGATGACGTACTTC. Its protein product is CASSYANRAGMTYF.

This clone was recorded only once. The chain has TRBV5-8 and TRBJ2-3; 9 bases line up with TRBD2. This CDR3 is built from 17 residues. CDR1 and CDR2 from the germline V gene are SGHTS and YDEGEE. With 0 bases clipped from V and 0 bases from J, the junction kept 5 bases outside the gene matches. The CDR3: CASSLAGTSLSTDTQYF. The CDR3 DNA sequence: TGTGCCAGCAGCTTGGCCGGGACTAGCCTTAGCACAGATACGCAGTATTTT.

The rearrangement links TRBV19 to TRBJ2-4; tentatively, D is TRBD1 (7 bases). The CDR3 sequence is 15 residues long. V was cut by 2 bases and J by 6 bases, with 14 bases left in between. The germline V gene encodes CDR1 LNHDA and CDR2 SQIVND (reference sequence). CDR3 sequence (DNA): TGTGCCAGTAGTATACAGGGGGGATTTGGAAACATTCAGTACTTC. Amino acid sequence: CASSIQGGFGNIQYF.

This clone was seen a few times. The same CDR3 also results from other DNA sequences found in this sample. V gene TRBV11-3 combines with J gene TRBJ2-1; perhaps TRBD2 as D (6 bases). Germline V gene lookup returns CDR1 SGHNT and CDR2 YENEEA. The CDR3 consists of 15 residues. V was pared by 4 bases and J by 1 base, with 11 bases between. The CDR3 spells CASSSGGGSYNEQFF. The CDR3 region has the DNA TGTGCCAGCAGCTCCGGTGGGGGGTCCTACAATGAGCAGTTCTTC.

The chain links TRBV27 to TRBJ1-1, with D possibly being TRBD1 (6 bases). The CDR3 extends over 14 amino acids. Germline loops: CDR1 MNHEY, CDR2 SMNVEV (reference sequence). The V gene lost 3 bases and the J gene lost 11 bases, with 19 bases spanning the gap. The CDR3 loop is CASSFAGGARFAFF. In DNA form, the CDR3 reads TGTGCCAGCAGTTTTGCGGGGGGCGCGAGGTTTGCTTTCTTT.

This sequence joins TRBV28 and TRBJ1-2, with unresolved D. The V end was cut by 5 bases, the J end by 1 base, with 23 bases between. Germline V gene lookup returns CDR1 MDHEN and CDR2 SYDVKM. This CDR3 has 18 amino acids. The CDR3 region has the DNA TGTGCCAGCAGTCCCCGTCTGCAATCGGTCCAAAATAACTATGGCTACACCTTC. Protein: CASSPRLQSVQNNYGYTF.

The gene calls are TRBV2 and TRBJ2-3; possibly TRBD2 for D (6 bases). This CDR3 region has 14 residues. Germline lookup yields CDR1 SNHLY and CDR2 FYNNEI. V was pared by 8 bases and J by 0 bases, with 12 bases between. The CDR3 reads CASGGGHSTDTQYF. The CDR3 DNA reads TGTGCCAGCGGGGGAGGACACAGCACAGATACGCAGTATTTT.

This sequence joins TRBV9 and TRBJ2-7; 7 nucleotides match TRBD1. Germline CDR1 reads SGDLS; CDR2 reads YYNGEE. CDR3 length: 15 residues. The V gene end was trimmed by 4 bases and the J gene end by 2 bases; junction bases not matched to a gene: 9. CDR3 in DNA: TGTGCCAGCAGCCCCCGAGAGGGGGCGGCCTACGAGCAGTACTTC. Protein product: CASSPREGAAYEQYF. Full variable domain (missing parts from reference TRBV9 and TRBJ2-7): DSGVTQTPKHLITATGQRVTLRCSPRSGDLSVYWYQQSLDQGLQFLIQYYNGEERAKGNILERFSAQQFPDLHSELNLSSLELGDSALYFCASSPREGAAYEQYFGPGTRLTVT.

CDR3 nucleotide sequence: TGTGCCAGCAGCGGCCTCAGGACCTACGAGCAGTACTTC. Translating gives CASSGLRTYEQYF. This chain links TRBV7-9 with TRBJ2-7; no definite D call. V gave up 5 bases and J gave up 2 bases, with 10 bases separating them. Germline V gene data show CDR1 as SEHNR and CDR2 as FQNEAQ (reference sequence). This CDR3 comprises 13 residues. The whole variable domain, remainder taken from reference TRBV7-9 and TRBJ2-7, is DTGVSQNPRHKITKRGQNVTFRCDPISEHNRLYWYRQTLGQGPEFLTYFQNEAQLEKSRLLSDRFSAERPKGSFSTLEIQRTEQGDSAMYLCASSGLRTYEQYFGPGTRLTVT.

There are a few counts of this clone. The rearrangement joins TRBV30 to TRBJ1-1; weak D call: TRBD1 (5 bases). V was shortened by 7 bases and J by 1 base, with 13 bases between the two germline ends. The CDR3 is 13 residues long. Germline V gives CDR1 GTSNPN, CDR2 SVGIG (reference sequence). CDR3 loop: CAFLGARNTEAFF. CDR3 bases: TGTGCCTTCCTAGGGGCACGGAACACTGAAGCTTTCTTT.

The chain joins TRBV19 to TRBJ2-5, with a tentative D call TRBD1 (5 bases). The ends were cut back, 3 bases at V and 1 base at J, with 15 bases in the middle. Germline V lookup: CDR1 LNHDA, CDR2 SQIVND (reference sequence). This CDR3 is 16 amino acids long. The CDR3 here is CASSIGIGVTQETQYF. CDR3 nucleotides: TGTGCCAGTAGTATTGGTATAGGGGTTACCCAAGAGACCCAGTACTTC.

The V gene is TRBV7-2, the J gene TRBJ2-7, with 7 positions matching TRBD1. Losses at the gene ends were 0 bases for V and 3 bases for J; bases not matched to a gene: 11. This CDR3 comprises 17 residues. Germline CDR1 SGHTA, CDR2 FQGNSA. CDR3 DNA sequence: TGTGCCAGCAGCTTAGCGCCGACAGGGCTAGGGGGCTACGAGCAGTACTTC. Protein: CASSLAPTGLGGYEQYF.

V is TRBV3-1 (or the pseudogene TRBV3-2) and J is TRBJ2-3; possibly TRBD1 for D (6 bases). The CDR3 sequence is 17 residues long. Germline-derived CDR1 and CDR2 are LGHDT and YNNKEL (reference sequence). Trimming took off 5 bases at V and 1 base at J, with 19 bases between the two ends. CDR3 sequence: CASSSLGDTNCTDTQYF. The CDR3 region has the DNA TGTGCCAGCAGCTCCCTAGGGGACACTAATTGCACAGATACGCAGTATTTT.